These T cell receptor beta chains were read from a single sample in a study of T cells in localized non-small cell lung cancer. The method was immunoSEQ multiplex PCR; TCRdb's version includes in-frame clones alone and lacks a portion of them. This repertoire shows 15,000 to 20,000 clones, over 75% found once; its top ten account for 30%. The sample was peripheral blood, taken before any cancer treatment. The origin of the receptors is a male donor at least 60 years old with stage I lung adenocarcinoma. CDR3s include the opening cysteine and the closing phenylalanine or tryptophan. Fields, in order: J gene, clone size, V gene, D gene, CDR3 protein, CDR3 DNA. A D gene is named only where the DNA matches it firmly. Rows may omit the clone size; those that give it use once, few, many or a size class.

J gene: TRBJ2-1; clone size: -; V gene: TRBV6-4; D gene: -; CDR3 protein: CASSDSAGDYNEQFF; CDR3 DNA: TGTGCCAGCAGTGACAGCGCAGGGGACTACAATGAGCAGTTCTTC
J gene: TRBJ1-5; clone size: -; V gene: TRBV9; D gene: -; CDR3 protein: CASSETGSNQPQHF; CDR3 DNA: TGTGCCAGCAGCGAGACGGGGAGCAATCAGCCCCAGCATTTT
J gene: TRBJ2-7; clone size: -; V gene: TRBV10-1; D gene: -; CDR3 protein: CASSEGTTRHEQYF; CDR3 DNA: TGCGCCAGCAGTGAGGGGACAACCAGGCACGAGCAGTACTTC
J gene: TRBJ2-7; clone size: -; V gene: TRBV7-9; D gene: -; CDR3 protein: CASGDQSYEQYF; CDR3 DNA: TGTGCCAGCGGGGACCAATCCTACGAGCAGTACTTC
J gene: TRBJ2-1; clone size: -; V gene: TRBV19; D gene: -; CDR3 protein: CATRQGGDNEQFF; CDR3 DNA: TGTGCCACTCGCCAAGGGGGTGACAATGAGCAGTTCTTC
J gene: TRBJ2-7; clone size: -; V gene: TRBV30; D gene: -; CDR3 protein: CAWRYGRAHEQYF; CDR3 DNA: TGTGCCTGGAGATACGGACGGGCCCACGAGCAGTACTTC
J gene: TRBJ1-6; clone size: few; V gene: TRBV6-5; D gene: TRBD1; CDR3 protein: CASSYSLTGQGSPLHF; CDR3 DNA: TGTGCCAGCAGTTACTCCCTGACAGGACAGGGTTCACCCCTCCACTTT
J gene: TRBJ2-2; clone size: -; V gene: TRBV7-2; D gene: -; CDR3 protein: CASSPTGIGSGGELFF; CDR3 DNA: TGTGCCAGCAGCCCAACAGGGATTGGGTCAGGCGGGGAGCTGTTTTTT
J gene: TRBJ1-5; clone size: -; V gene: TRBV7-9; D gene: -; CDR3 protein: CASSFGTVNQPQHF; CDR3 DNA: TGTGCCAGCAGCTTTGGGACTGTCAATCAGCCCCAGCATTTT
J gene: TRBJ1-2; clone size: -; V gene: TRBV27; D gene: -; CDR3 protein: CASSSPGVGYTF; CDR3 DNA: TGTGCCAGCAGTTCCCCAGGGGTGGGCTACACCTTC
J gene: TRBJ2-7; clone size: -; V gene: TRBV14; D gene: -; CDR3 protein: CASKSQGGYEQYF; CDR3 DNA: TGTGCCAGCAAGTCCCAGGGTGGCTACGAGCAGTACTTC
J gene: TRBJ2-2; clone size: -; V gene: TRBV5-1; D gene: -; CDR3 protein: CASSGEADDTGELFF; CDR3 DNA: TGCGCCAGCAGCGGGGAGGCGGACGACACCGGGGAGCTGTTTTTT
J gene: TRBJ2-2; clone size: -; V gene: TRBV4-3; D gene: -; CDR3 protein: CASSQEVSGWSTGELFF; CDR3 DNA: TGCGCCAGCAGCCAAGAGGTCTCGGGATGGAGCACCGGGGAGCTGTTTTTT
J gene: TRBJ1-3; clone size: -; V gene: TRBV18; D gene: -; CDR3 protein: CASSPTAASGNTIYF; CDR3 DNA: TGTGCCAGCTCACCAACCGCAGCCTCTGGAAACACCATATATTTT
J gene: TRBJ1-1; clone size: few; V gene: TRBV7-9; D gene: -; CDR3 protein: CASSQGSGTEAFF; CDR3 DNA: TGTGCCAGCAGCCAGGGTAGTGGCACTGAAGCTTTCTTT
J gene: TRBJ2-2; clone size: few; V gene: TRBV7-6; D gene: -; CDR3 protein: CASSRGRGATGELFF; CDR3 DNA: TGTGCCAGCAGCCGAGGAAGGGGAGCCACCGGGGAGCTGTTTTTT
J gene: TRBJ2-1; clone size: -; V gene: TRBV5-1; D gene: -; CDR3 protein: CASSWGTHKPYNEQFF; CDR3 DNA: TGCGCCAGCAGCTGGGGGACACACAAACCCTACAATGAGCAGTTCTTC
J gene: TRBJ1-1; clone size: few; V gene: TRBV6-5; D gene: -; CDR3 protein: CASSYSPGKLNTEAFF; CDR3 DNA: TGTGCCAGCAGTTACTCCCCAGGGAAATTGAACACTGAAGCTTTCTTT
J gene: TRBJ2-7; clone size: -; V gene: TRBV4-3; D gene: -; CDR3 protein: CASSQDPSEQYF; CDR3 DNA: TGCGCCAGCAGCCAAGACCCTAGCGAGCAGTACTTC
J gene: TRBJ2-3; clone size: -; V gene: TRBV5-1; D gene: TRBD2; CDR3 protein: CASSLAGDTDTQYF; CDR3 DNA: TGCGCCAGCAGCCTAGCGGGGGACACAGATACGCAGTATTTT
J gene: TRBJ2-1; clone size: -; V gene: TRBV5-8; D gene: -; CDR3 protein: CASSWANSAIYNEQFF; CDR3 DNA: TGTGCCAGCTCATGGGCCAATAGCGCGATATACAATGAGCAGTTCTTC
J gene: TRBJ1-4; clone size: few; V gene: TRBV18; D gene: TRBD1; CDR3 protein: CASSPKETGMTNEKLFF; CDR3 DNA: TGTGCCAGCTCCCCCAAGGAGACAGGGATGACTAATGAAAAACTGTTTTTT
J gene: TRBJ2-5; clone size: -; V gene: TRBV27; D gene: -; CDR3 protein: CASSLGETQYF; CDR3 DNA: TGTGCCAGCAGCCTCGGAGAGACCCAGTACTTC
J gene: TRBJ1-4; clone size: -; V gene: TRBV25-1; D gene: TRBD1; CDR3 protein: CASEPAGTGYEKLFF; CDR3 DNA: TGTGCCAGCGAACCCGCAGGGACAGGGTATGAAAAACTGTTTTTT
J gene: TRBJ1-5; clone size: -; V gene: TRBV27; D gene: TRBD1; CDR3 protein: CASSPYTGVGNQPQHF; CDR3 DNA: TGTGCCAGCAGTCCGTACACAGGGGTGGGCAATCAGCCCCAGCATTTT
J gene: TRBJ2-5; clone size: -; V gene: TRBV28; D gene: -; CDR3 protein: CASSLMKRAVREETQYF; CDR3 DNA: TGTGCCAGCAGCCTGATGAAGAGGGCCGTACGTGAAGAGACCCAGTACTTC
J gene: TRBJ1-3; clone size: -; V gene: TRBV6-1; D gene: -; CDR3 protein: CASQRGSSGNTIYF; CDR3 DNA: TGTGCCAGTCAAAGGGGGAGCTCTGGAAACACCATATATTTT
J gene: TRBJ1-2; clone size: -; V gene: TRBV6-1; D gene: TRBD1; CDR3 protein: CASSGQGPNYGYTF; CDR3 DNA: TGTGCCAGCAGTGGACAGGGTCCTAACTATGGCTACACCTTC
J gene: TRBJ2-5; clone size: -; V gene: TRBV7-3; D gene: -; CDR3 protein: CASSSFVQETQYF; CDR3 DNA: TGTGCCAGCAGCTCATTCGTTCAAGAGACCCAGTACTTC
J gene: TRBJ1-2; clone size: -; V gene: TRBV10-3; D gene: -; CDR3 protein: CAITADGRSGYTF; CDR3 DNA: TGTGCCATCACTGCGGACGGGCGATCTGGCTACACCTTC
J gene: TRBJ2-5; clone size: -; V gene: TRBV7-2; D gene: -; CDR3 protein: CASTTYLEETQYF; CDR3 DNA: TGTGCCAGCACAACCTACCTAGAGGAGACCCAGTACTTC
J gene: TRBJ2-2; clone size: -; V gene: TRBV5-4; D gene: -; CDR3 protein: CASSSGGARLTGELFF; CDR3 DNA: TGTGCCAGCAGCTCAGGGGGGGCGCGTCTCACCGGGGAGCTGTTTTTT
J gene: TRBJ2-5; clone size: -; V gene: TRBV14; D gene: TRBD1; CDR3 protein: CASSPASGQGFRETQYF; CDR3 DNA: TGTGCCAGCAGCCCAGCGTCGGGACAGGGATTTCGGGAGACCCAGTACTTC
J gene: TRBJ1-5; clone size: -; V gene: TRBV19; D gene: TRBD1; CDR3 protein: CASSAGTGGNQPQHF; CDR3 DNA: TGTGCCAGTAGTGCGGGGACAGGGGGTAATCAGCCCCAGCATTTT
J gene: TRBJ1-2; clone size: -; V gene: TRBV9; D gene: -; CDR3 protein: CASSPLVGGADGYTF; CDR3 DNA: TGTGCCAGCAGCCCCTTGGTGGGGGGGGCGGATGGCTACACCTTC
J gene: TRBJ2-1; clone size: -; V gene: TRBV18; D gene: TRBD1; CDR3 protein: CASSPPTGSSYNEQFF; CDR3 DNA: TGTGCCAGCTCACCACCGACAGGGAGCTCCTACAATGAGCAGTTCTTC
J gene: TRBJ2-7; clone size: -; V gene: TRBV19; D gene: -; CDR3 protein: CASSIAGETYEQYF; CDR3 DNA: TGTGCCAGTAGTATAGCAGGGGAAACCTACGAGCAGTACTTC
J gene: TRBJ2-5; clone size: -; V gene: TRBV18; D gene: -; CDR3 protein: CASSPSEGSQGTQYF; CDR3 DNA: TGTGCCAGCTCCCCGTCCGAAGGATCCCAAGGGACCCAGTACTTC
J gene: TRBJ2-5; clone size: -; V gene: TRBV11-3; D gene: TRBD2; CDR3 protein: CASSLGPPGGSQETQYF; CDR3 DNA: TGTGCCAGCAGCTTAGGCCCTCCGGGGGGGTCCCAAGAGACCCAGTACTTC
J gene: TRBJ1-4; clone size: -; V gene: TRBV7-9; D gene: TRBD1; CDR3 protein: CASSWGPSGGEKLFF; CDR3 DNA: TGTGCCAGCAGCTGGGGACCCTCAGGGGGCGAAAAACTGTTTTTT
J gene: TRBJ1-2; clone size: -; V gene: TRBV19; D gene: TRBD1; CDR3 protein: CASSPGQVGQNGYTF; CDR3 DNA: TGTGCCAGTAGTCCCGGACAGGTGGGTCAGAATGGCTACACCTTC
J gene: TRBJ1-2; clone size: -; V gene: TRBV5-6; D gene: -; CDR3 protein: CASSFGTGWDYGYTF; CDR3 DNA: TGTGCCAGCAGCTTCGGAACAGGGTGGGACTATGGCTACACCTTC
J gene: TRBJ2-5; clone size: -; V gene: TRBV7-6; D gene: TRBD2; CDR3 protein: CASSFRGRGETQYF; CDR3 DNA: TGTGCCAGCAGCTTTCGCGGGAGGGGAGAGACCCAGTACTTC
J gene: TRBJ1-2; clone size: -; V gene: TRBV7-2; D gene: -; CDR3 protein: CASSLVRGDGYTF; CDR3 DNA: TGTGCCAGCAGCTTAGTCCGAGGCGATGGCTACACCTTC
J gene: TRBJ2-7; clone size: once; V gene: TRBV25-1; D gene: -; CDR3 protein: CASSGDRLYEQYF; CDR3 DNA: TGTGCCAGCAGTGGCGACAGACTCTACGAGCAGTACTTC
J gene: TRBJ2-1; clone size: few; V gene: TRBV11-2; D gene: -; CDR3 protein: CASSPGTTYNEQFF; CDR3 DNA: TGTGCCAGCAGCCCAGGCACAACCTACAATGAGCAGTTCTTC
J gene: TRBJ2-7; clone size: -; V gene: TRBV28; D gene: -; CDR3 protein: CASLPHRDSYEQYF; CDR3 DNA: TGTGCCAGCCTACCGCACAGGGACTCCTACGAGCAGTACTTC
J gene: TRBJ2-7; clone size: -; V gene: TRBV7-2; D gene: TRBD2; CDR3 protein: CASSQLAGLFPEQYF; CDR3 DNA: TGTGCCAGCAGCCAACTAGCGGGCCTCTTCCCCGAGCAGTACTTC
J gene: TRBJ1-3; clone size: -; V gene: TRBV6-1; D gene: -; CDR3 protein: CASSETRNTIYF; CDR3 DNA: TGTGCCAGCAGTGAAACTCGGAACACCATATATTTT
J gene: TRBJ2-3; clone size: -; V gene: TRBV5-1; D gene: TRBD2; CDR3 protein: CASSLAFLAERTDTQYF; CDR3 DNA: TGCGCCAGCAGCTTGGCCTTTCTAGCGGAGCGCACAGATACGCAGTATTTT
J gene: TRBJ2-3; clone size: -; V gene: TRBV5-4; D gene: -; CDR3 protein: CASSSDRAQHTDTQYF; CDR3 DNA: TGTGCCAGCAGCTCCGATCGAGCCCAACACACAGATACGCAGTATTTT
J gene: TRBJ2-7; clone size: -; V gene: TRBV2; D gene: -; CDR3 protein: CASNRGAGPYEQYF; CDR3 DNA: TGTGCCAGCAATCGAGGCGCGGGCCCATACGAGCAGTACTTC
J gene: TRBJ2-7; clone size: -; V gene: TRBV2; D gene: -; CDR3 protein: CASSEGERYEQYF; CDR3 DNA: TGTGCCAGCAGTGAAGGGGAGAGATACGAGCAGTACTTC
J gene: TRBJ1-5; clone size: -; V gene: TRBV18; D gene: -; CDR3 protein: CASSPADNQPQHF; CDR3 DNA: TGTGCCAGCTCACCTGCGGACAATCAGCCCCAGCATTTT